The clone carrying this TCR beta chain has just a few counts. This sample was included in a study of blood T cell repertoires in COVID-19. Study information: PBMCs, B-cell-depleted T cells, or T cells were the source of the cDNA or gDNA that made up the material.

Original handling: Nucleated cell counts were estimated from reference gene primer amplification. Method: immunoSEQ multiplex PCR; TCRdb's copy keeps in-frame clones and lacks some. Clone size and V and J calls were adopted from that table, with D and trimming inferred from the DNA. Here the sample spans about 51,000 clones, roughly 84% being singletons. Material: peripheral blood. The sequence was obtained from a man older than 75 with active COVID-19.

CDR3 loop: CASSVGVSNSGEQFF. CDR3 sequence (DNA): TGTGCCAGCAGCGTAGGGGTATCGAATTCAGGGGAGCAGTTCTTC. The chain uses TRBV9 and TRBJ2-1; weak D call: TRBD1 (5 bases). This CDR3 region has 15 residues. Germline assignment: CDR1 SGDLS and CDR2 YYNGEE. V lost 0 bases and J 10 bases, leaving 17 bases between the germline ends.